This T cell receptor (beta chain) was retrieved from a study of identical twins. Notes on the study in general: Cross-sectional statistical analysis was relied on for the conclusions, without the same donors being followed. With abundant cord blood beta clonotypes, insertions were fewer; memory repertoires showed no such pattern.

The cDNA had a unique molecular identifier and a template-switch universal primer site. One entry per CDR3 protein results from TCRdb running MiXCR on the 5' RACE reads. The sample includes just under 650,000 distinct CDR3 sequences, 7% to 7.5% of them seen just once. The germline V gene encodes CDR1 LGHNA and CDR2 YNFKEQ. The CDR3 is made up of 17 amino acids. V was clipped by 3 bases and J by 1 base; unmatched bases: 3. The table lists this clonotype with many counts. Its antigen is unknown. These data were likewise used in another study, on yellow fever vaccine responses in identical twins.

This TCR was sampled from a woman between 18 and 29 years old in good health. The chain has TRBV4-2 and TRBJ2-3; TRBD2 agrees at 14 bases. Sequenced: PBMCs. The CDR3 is CASSHLTSGGGTDTQYF. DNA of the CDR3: TGTGCCAGCAGCCACCTGACTAGCGGGGGGGGCACAGATACGCAGTATTTT.